The next 6 T cell receptor beta chains were all read from a single sample in a study of Graves' ophthalmopathy and Graves' hyperthyroidism. Amplification from RNA transcripts yielded the TCR beta CDR3 regions. Scientists carried out first-round RT-PCR using HTBI primers and then a second-round multiplex PCR. TCRdb fed the multiplex PCR reads into MiXCR, producing one record per CDR3 protein. The profile covers approximately 410,000 distinct CDR3 sequences, with 15% appearing a single time and approximately 7% taken by the ten largest. Sequencing was done on a sample of peripheral blood. All receptors derive from a woman in her late teens or twenties with stable Graves' hyperthyroidism.

This clonotype was seen ten or more times. V gene TRBV15 combines with J gene TRBJ1-2; tentatively, D is TRBD1 (6 bases). The CDR3 totals 17 residues. CDR1 is LNHNV and CDR2 is YYDKDF in the germline V gene (reference sequence). Trimming pared 0 bases from V and 8 bases from J, leaving 22 bases between. CDR3 residues: CATSRDGGGRTLRGYTF. As DNA, the CDR3 is TGTGCCACCAGCAGAGATGGAGGGGGGCGGACGCTTAGAGGCTACACCTTC.

This clonotype was found many times. The chain employs TRBV24-1 and TRBJ1-5; D is unresolved. V was cut by 9 bases and J by 6 bases, with 14 bases left in between. Per the germline V gene, CDR1 is KGHDR and CDR2 is SFDVKD. The CDR3 sequence is 13 residues long. The CDR3 sequence: CATPKWSGQPQHF. The CDR3 DNA sequence: TGTGCCACCCCCAAATGGTCCGGTCAGCCCCAGCATTTT.

CDR3 in amino acids: CASSLSRGTEETQYF. CDR3 coding DNA: TGCGCCAGCAGCCTAAGTAGGGGCACGGAAGAGACCCAGTACTTC. The chain employs TRBV5-1 and TRBJ2-5; tentative D call: TRBD1 (5 bases). Looked up from germline, CDR1 is SGHRS and CDR2 is YFSETQ. The length of the CDR3 is 15 residues. The V gene lost 4 bases and the J gene lost 3 bases, with 16 bases spanning the gap. Full variable domain (rest looked up from reference TRBV5-1 and TRBJ2-5): KAGVTQTPRYLIKTRGQQVTLSCSPISGHRSVSWYQQTPGQGLQFLFEYFSETQRNKGNFPGRFSGRQFSNSRSEMNVSTLELGDSALYLCASSLSRGTEETQYFGPGTRLLVL.

There are many counts of this clonotype. The chain couples TRBV6-7 to TRBJ1-1; a possible D gene is TRBD1 (6 bases). TRBV6-7 is reported as an ORF; its role is uncertain. The CDR3 has 15 amino acids. Trimming took off 0 bases at V and 5 bases at J, with 13 bases between the two ends. DNA for the CDR3: TGTGCCAGCAGTTACTCGGGAGGGGGTCGTACTGAAGCTTTCTTT. Residues: CASSYSGGGRTEAFF.

The chain employs TRBV9 and TRBJ2-7, with a tentative D call TRBD2 (5 bases). The CDR3 runs 12 residues. The germline V and J ends were trimmed by 0 bases and 6 bases, with 7 bases remaining between them. Germline lookup yields CDR1 SGDLS and CDR2 YYNGEE. CDR3 residues: CASSVGAGEQYF. The CDR3 coding sequence is TGTGCCAGCAGCGTAGGGGCGGGCGAGCAGTACTTC.

This clonotype was detected a few times. The J gene is TRBJ2-5, the V gene TRBV6-1; D may be TRBD1 or TRBD2 (6 bases each). Germline CDR1 MNHNS, CDR2 SASEGT. V dropped 6 bases and J dropped 2 bases, with 19 bases sitting between them. CDR3 length equals 16 residues. The CDR3 sequence: CASSPIARGQQETQYF. The CDR3 DNA is TGTGCCAGCAGCCCTATAGCCCGGGGGCAGCAAGAGACCCAGTACTTC.